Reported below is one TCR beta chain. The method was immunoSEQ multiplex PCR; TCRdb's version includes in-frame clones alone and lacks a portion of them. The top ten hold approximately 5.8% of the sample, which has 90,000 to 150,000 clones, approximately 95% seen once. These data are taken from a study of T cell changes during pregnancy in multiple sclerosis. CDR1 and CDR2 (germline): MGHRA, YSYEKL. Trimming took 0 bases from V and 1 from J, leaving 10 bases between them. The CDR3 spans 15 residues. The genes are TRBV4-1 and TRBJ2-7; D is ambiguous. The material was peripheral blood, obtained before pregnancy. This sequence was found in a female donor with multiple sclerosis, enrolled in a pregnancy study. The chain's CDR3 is CASSQERRASYEQYF. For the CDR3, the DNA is TGCGCCAGCAGCCAAGAAAGGAGAGCTTCCTACGAGCAGTACTTC.